Detailed here is one TCR beta chain. Germline CDR1 SGDLS, CDR2 YYNGEE. V was pared by 0 bases and J by 5 bases, with 10 bases between. The CDR3 runs 14 residues. Using immunoSEQ multiplex PCR, the repertoire was profiled, and TCRdb retains in-frame clones only, with some absent. The repertoire has 1.6 million or so clones, approximately 98.5% of them found once; the top ten carry around 0.38%. The sample comes from a study of shared clonotypes between healthy human individuals. The sample was naive CD4+ T cells sorted from blood. The subset was: CD45RA+ positively selected. This chain links TRBV9 with TRBJ2-3, with unresolved D. The TCR was taken from a man in his thirties or forties in good health. The chain's CDR3 is CASSVDVEIDTQYF. The CDR3 nucleotides are TGTGCCAGCAGCGTAGATGTGGAGATAGATACGCAGTATTTT.